A single sample is the source of the 5 T cell receptor beta chains below, sequenced in a study of blood T cell repertoires in COVID-19 (TCRdb year 2020). The method behind the library was the immunoSEQ multiplex PCR assay. In TCRdb, the immuneACCESS table is reduced to in-frame sequences with V and J assigned. These tables do not hold every clone; where another copy was compared, an unresolved V gene accounts for under half, and the others remain unexplained. This sample gives 75,000 to 80,000 clones in total; about 88% of them show up just once. Of the sample, around 40% falls within the top ten clones. Sample: peripheral blood. The source of these receptors is a human donor in a cohort sampled during active COVID-19.

This chain joins TRBV7-2 and TRBJ2-5; TRBD2 matches 8 bases. Germline CDR1 and CDR2: SGHTA and FQGNSA. The CDR3 loop spans 14 amino acids. V lost 7 bases, J lost 8 bases, and 12 bases stayed unmatched. The CDR3 here is CASTVGGRGDTQYF. The CDR3 DNA reads as TGTGCCAGCACAGTGGGTGGGCGGGGGGATACCCAGTACTTC.

The V and J genes are TRBV5-1 and TRBJ2-7, with TRBD1 matching over 7 bases. Looked up from germline, CDR1 is SGHRS and CDR2 is YFSETQ. This CDR3 region has 13 residues. V trimming: 1 base; J trimming: 7 bases; junction bases outside the gene matches: 5. The chain's CDR3 is CASSLNRGREQYF. Here the CDR3 DNA reads TGCGCCAGCAGCTTGAACAGGGGTCGGGAGCAGTACTTC.

The chain recombines TRBV30 with TRBJ1-4; D remains ambiguous. The ends were cut back, 0 bases at V and 7 bases at J, with 6 bases in the middle. The CDR3 is made up of 12 amino acids. CDR1 and CDR2 from the germline V gene are GTSNPN and SVGIG (reference sequence). The DNA for the CDR3 is TGTGCCTGGAGTGTAGACTTTGAAAAACTGTTTTTT. It translates to CAWSVDFEKLFF. The entire variable domain, with the rest obtained from reference TRBV30 and TRBJ1-4, is as follows: SQTIHQWPATLVQPVGSPLSLECTVEGTSNPNLYWYRQAAGRGLQLLFYSVGIGQISSEVPQNLSASRPQDRQFILSSKKLLLSDSGFYLCAWSVDFEKLFFGSGTQLSVL.

The chain links TRBV2 to TRBJ1-5; the match to TRBD1 covers 7 bases. CDR1 and CDR2 (germline): SNHLY, FYNNEI. The CDR3 extends over 16 amino acids. The junction had 10 bases not matched to a gene; V was cut back by 6 bases and J by 2 bases. The DNA of the CDR3 is TGTGCCAGCAGCGCCGACAGGGCTGTGCGCAATCAGCCCCAGCATTTT. It encodes CASSADRAVRNQPQHF.

The chain has TRBV5-3 and TRBJ1-4; D is unresolved. TRBV5-3 falls under the ORF class, with uncertain function. Deletions cut 2 bases from V and 5 bases from J, with 10 bases between. The CDR3 length is 14 residues. CDR3 coding DNA: TGTGCCAGAAGCTTTTACAGCTACAATGAAAAACTGTTTTTT. Translating it yields CARSFYSYNEKLFF.